Here is one T cell receptor (beta chain) with its context. Its antigen is undetermined. V dropped 4 bases and J dropped 7 bases, with 12 bases sitting between them. The V gene's germline CDR1 is SGDLS and CDR2 YYNGEE. The CDR3 consists of 14 residues. The source of the sample is a study of T cell responses to AZD1222 COVID-19 vaccine. General study points: The peak T cell response came first, and repertoires were sampled only after it.

The table came from immunoSEQ multiplex PCR; TCRdb's copy has only in-frame clones and leaves some out. The sample records 150,000 or so clones, about nine tenths being singletons. This chain joins TRBV9 and TRBJ1-6; D is possibly TRBD1 (6 bases). The sequencing here drew on peripheral blood, taken on day 0 of AZD1222 vaccination. The TCR comes from an adult in good health. CDR3 coding DNA: TGTGCCAGCAGCCCGGGACATCAAAATTCACCCCTCCACTTT. Protein sequence: CASSPGHQNSPLHF.